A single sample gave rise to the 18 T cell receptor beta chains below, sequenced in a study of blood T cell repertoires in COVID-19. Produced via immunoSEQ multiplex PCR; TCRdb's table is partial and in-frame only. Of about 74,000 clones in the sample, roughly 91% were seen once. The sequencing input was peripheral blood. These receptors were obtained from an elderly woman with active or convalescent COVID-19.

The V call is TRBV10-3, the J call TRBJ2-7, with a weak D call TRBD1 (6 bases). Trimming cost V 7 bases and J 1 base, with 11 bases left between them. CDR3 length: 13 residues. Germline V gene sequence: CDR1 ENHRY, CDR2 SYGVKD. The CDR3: CAIKGGSSYEQYF. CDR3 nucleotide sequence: TGTGCCATCAAAGGGGGATCTTCCTACGAGCAGTACTTC.

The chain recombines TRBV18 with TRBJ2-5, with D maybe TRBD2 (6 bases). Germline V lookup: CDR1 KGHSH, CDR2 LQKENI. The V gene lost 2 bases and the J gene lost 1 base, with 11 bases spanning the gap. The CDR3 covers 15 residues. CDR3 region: CASSPALAGQETQYF. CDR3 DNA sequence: TGTGCCAGCTCACCAGCACTAGCCGGCCAAGAGACCCAGTACTTC.

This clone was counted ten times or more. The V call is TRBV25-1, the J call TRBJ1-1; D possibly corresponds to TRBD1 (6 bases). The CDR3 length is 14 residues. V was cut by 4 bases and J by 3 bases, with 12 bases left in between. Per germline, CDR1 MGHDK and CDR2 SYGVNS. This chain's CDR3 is CASSARGGDTEAFF. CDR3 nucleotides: TGTGCCAGCAGTGCCAGGGGAGGGGACACTGAAGCTTTCTTT.

This CDR3 is CASSQEATGESSGANVLTF. In DNA, the CDR3 is TGTGCCAGCAGCCAAGAAGCGACAGGGGAAAGCTCTGGGGCCAACGTCCTGACTTTC. The chain combines TRBV3-1 (or the pseudogene TRBV3-2) with TRBJ2-6; 8 nucleotides agree with TRBD1. CDR3 length: 19 amino acids. Germline loops: CDR1 LGHDT, CDR2 YNNKEL (reference sequence). The J segment lost 0 bases and the V segment lost 0 bases, leaving 7 bases of the junction unmatched.

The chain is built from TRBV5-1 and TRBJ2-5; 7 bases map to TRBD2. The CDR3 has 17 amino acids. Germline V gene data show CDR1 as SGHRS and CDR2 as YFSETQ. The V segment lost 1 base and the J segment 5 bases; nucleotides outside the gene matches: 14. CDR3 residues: CASSLRMTSWEGETQYF. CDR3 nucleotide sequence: TGCGCCAGCAGCTTGCGAATGACTAGCTGGGAAGGGGAGACCCAGTACTTC.

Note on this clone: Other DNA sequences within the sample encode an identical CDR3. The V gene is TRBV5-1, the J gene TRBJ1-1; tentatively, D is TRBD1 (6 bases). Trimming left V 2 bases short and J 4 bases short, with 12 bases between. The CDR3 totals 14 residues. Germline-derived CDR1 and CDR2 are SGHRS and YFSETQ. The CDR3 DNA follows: TGCGCCAGCAGCTTACGGGGGGCAGGCACTGAAGCTTTCTTT. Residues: CASSLRGAGTEAFF.

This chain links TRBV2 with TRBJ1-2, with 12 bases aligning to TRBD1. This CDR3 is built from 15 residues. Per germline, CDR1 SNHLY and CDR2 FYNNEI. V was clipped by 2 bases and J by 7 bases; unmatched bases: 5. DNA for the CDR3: TGTGCCAGCAGTGAAACCGGGACAGGGGGCAGTGGCTACACCTTC. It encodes CASSETGTGGSGYTF.

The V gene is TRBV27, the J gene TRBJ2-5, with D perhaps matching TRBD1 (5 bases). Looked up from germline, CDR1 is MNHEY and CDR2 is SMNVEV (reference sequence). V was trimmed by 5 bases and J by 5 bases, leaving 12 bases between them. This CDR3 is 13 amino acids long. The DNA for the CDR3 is TGTGCCAGCAGTAGAGACAGTTACGAGACCCAGTACTTC. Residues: CASSRDSYETQYF.

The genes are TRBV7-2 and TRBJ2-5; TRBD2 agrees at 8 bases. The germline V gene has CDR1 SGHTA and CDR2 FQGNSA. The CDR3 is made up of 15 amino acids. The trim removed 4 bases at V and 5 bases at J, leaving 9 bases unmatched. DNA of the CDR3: TGTGCCAGCAGCTCTAGTGGACGGGGGGGGGAGACCCAGTACTTC. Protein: CASSSSGRGGETQYF.

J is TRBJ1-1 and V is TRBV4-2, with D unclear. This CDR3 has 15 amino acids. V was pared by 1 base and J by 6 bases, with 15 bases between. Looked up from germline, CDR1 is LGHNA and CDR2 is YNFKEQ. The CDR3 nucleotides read TGTGCCAGCAGCCAAGGTCGAGCCCCTAGCGCTGAAGCTTTCTTT. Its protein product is CASSQGRAPSAEAFF.

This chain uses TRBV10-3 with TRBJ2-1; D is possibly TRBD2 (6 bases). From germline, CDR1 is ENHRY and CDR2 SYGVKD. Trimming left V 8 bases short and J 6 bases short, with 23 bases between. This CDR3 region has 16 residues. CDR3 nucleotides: TGTGCCATCCCAAAAGCTTCCGGGGGACTTACCAATGAGCAGTTCTTC. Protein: CAIPKASGGLTNEQFF.

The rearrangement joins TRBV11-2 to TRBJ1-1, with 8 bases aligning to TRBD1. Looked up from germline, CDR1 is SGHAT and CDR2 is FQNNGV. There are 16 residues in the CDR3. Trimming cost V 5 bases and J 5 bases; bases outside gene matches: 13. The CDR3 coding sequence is TGTGCCAGCAGCATAACCTCCGGGACAGGTCAAACTGAAGCTTTCTTT. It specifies CASSITSGTGQTEAFF.

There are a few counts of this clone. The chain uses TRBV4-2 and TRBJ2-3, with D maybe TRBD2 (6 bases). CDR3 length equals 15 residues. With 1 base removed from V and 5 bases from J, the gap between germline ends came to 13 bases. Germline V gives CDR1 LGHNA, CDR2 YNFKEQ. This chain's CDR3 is CASSQGPRLVDTQYF. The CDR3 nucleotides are TGTGCCAGCAGCCAAGGTCCCCGACTAGTAGATACGCAGTATTTT.

The CDR3 nucleotides are TGTGCCACCAGTGCCAGGGGAAGCAATCAGCCCCAGCATTTT. Translating it yields CATSARGSNQPQHF. The genes are TRBV24-1 and TRBJ1-5; possibly TRBD1 for D (6 bases). V was clipped by 5 bases and J by 1 base, with 8 bases between them. The CDR3 is 14 amino acids. CDR1 is KGHDR, CDR2 SFDVKD, per germline.

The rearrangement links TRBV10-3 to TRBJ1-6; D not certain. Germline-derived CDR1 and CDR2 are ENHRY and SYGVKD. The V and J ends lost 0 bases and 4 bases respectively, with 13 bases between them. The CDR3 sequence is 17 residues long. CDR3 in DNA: TGTGCCATCAGTGAGTCGGTTGCGGGCCCTTATAATTCACCCCTCCACTTT. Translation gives CAISESVAGPYNSPLHF.

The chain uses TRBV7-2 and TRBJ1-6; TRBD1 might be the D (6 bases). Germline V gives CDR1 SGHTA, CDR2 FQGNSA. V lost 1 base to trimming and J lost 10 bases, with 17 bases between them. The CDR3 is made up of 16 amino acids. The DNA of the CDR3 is TGTGCCAGCAGCTTAGTTCCATCAGGGGAAAACTCACCCCTCCACTTT. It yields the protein CASSLVPSGENSPLHF.

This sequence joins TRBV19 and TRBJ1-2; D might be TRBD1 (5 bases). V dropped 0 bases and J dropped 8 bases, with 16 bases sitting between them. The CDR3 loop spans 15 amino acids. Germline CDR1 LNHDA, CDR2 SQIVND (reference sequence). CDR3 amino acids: CASSIDRAGRFGYTF. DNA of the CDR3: TGTGCCAGTAGTATAGATCGGGCAGGGAGGTTCGGCTACACCTTC.

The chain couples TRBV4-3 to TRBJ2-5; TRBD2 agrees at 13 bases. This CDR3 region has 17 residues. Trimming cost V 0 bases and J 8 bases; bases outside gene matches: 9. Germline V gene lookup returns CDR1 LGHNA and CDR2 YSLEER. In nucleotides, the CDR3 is TGCGCCAGCAGCCAAGATAGGGGGGGACTAGCGGGGAGAACCCAGTACTTC. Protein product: CASSQDRGGLAGRTQYF.